A single sample gave rise to the 12 T cell receptor beta chains below, sequenced in a study of shared clonotypes between healthy human individuals (dated by TCRdb to 2020 to 2022). Receptor amplification or capture employed the immunoSEQ multiplex PCR assay. Imported from immuneACCESS, the table was reduced by TCRdb to in-frame sequences with V and J called. These copies leave out some clones; in studies compared against another copy, an unresolved V gene accounts for under half, and the cause of the remainder is not known. The sample table holds roughly 640,000 clones, of which over 65% were seen once. The ten largest make up roughly 1.7% of the sample. The sequencing input was memory CD4+ T cells sorted from blood. The cell subset or site label corresponds to: CD45RA-negative fraction. The receptors stem from a woman in her twenties or thirties in good health.

The chain recombines TRBV4-2 with TRBJ2-3; 8 positions agree with TRBD2. J lost 6 bases, V lost 3 bases, and 14 bases had no gene match. The germline V gene has CDR1 LGHNA and CDR2 YNFKEQ. The CDR3 covers 17 residues. The CDR3 spells CASSHGGGGRTKDTQYF. The CDR3 nucleotides read TGTGCCAGCAGCCATGGTGGGGGCGGGAGGACAAAGGATACGCAGTATTTT.

V usage is TRBV19 and J usage is TRBJ2-1; TRBD2 aligns across 9 bases. The CDR3 loop spans 15 amino acids. The J segment lost 4 bases and the V segment lost 6 bases, leaving 7 bases of the junction unmatched. Per germline, CDR1 LNHDA and CDR2 SQIVND (reference sequence). CDR3 nucleotide sequence: TGTGCCAGTAGGGTTTCTAGCGGGGATTACAATGAGCAGTTCTTC. Protein sequence: CASRVSSGDYNEQFF.

The chain couples TRBV27 to TRBJ2-7, with 9 bases identical to TRBD2. Germline V gene sequence: CDR1 MNHEY, CDR2 SMNVEV (reference sequence). The CDR3 is 15 amino acids. J lost 2 bases, V lost 3 bases, and 5 bases had no gene match. CDR3: CASSFSLAGTYEQYF. Written as DNA, the CDR3 is TGTGCCAGCAGTTTCAGCCTAGCGGGGACCTACGAGCAGTACTTC.

Of note for this clone: A much larger clone differs by one base, so this may be a read error. The CDR3 nucleotides are TGTGCCAGCAGCTTCGGACTAGCGGGCAACAATGAGCAGTTCTTC. Encoded protein: CASSFGLAGNNEQFF. V is TRBV7-2 and J is TRBJ2-1, with 11 bases matching TRBD2. The CDR3 consists of 15 residues. V gave up 3 bases and J gave up 5 bases; unmatched junction bases: 3. CDR1 is SGHTA, CDR2 FQGNSA, per germline.

This clone was counted a few times. A read error may explain this, as a much larger clone is one base away. This rearrangement joins TRBV13 to TRBJ1-1, with D uncertain. In germline, CDR1 is PRHDT, CDR2 FYEKMQ (reference sequence). The CDR3 covers 13 residues. Between the trimmed V and J ends, which lost 3 bases and 1 base, there was a span of 6 bases. In nucleotides, the CDR3 is TGTGCCAGCAGCTTTGGGAGGAACACTGAAGCTTTCTTT. It specifies CASSFGRNTEAFF.

This chain connects TRBV19 to TRBJ2-7; unclear D gene. This CDR3 contains 11 residues. Germline CDR1 reads LNHDA; CDR2 reads SQIVND (reference sequence). In DNA, the CDR3 is TGTGCGTCGGGCTACTATAACGAGCAGTACTTC. It codes for CASGYYNEQYF.

The chain carries TRBV30 and TRBJ2-2; D is ambiguous. The CDR3 covers 13 residues. Trimming removed 0 bases at V and 5 bases at J, with 7 bases between. Germline loops: CDR1 GTSNPN, CDR2 SVGIG (reference sequence). The CDR3 coding sequence is TGTGCCTGGAGTGTATCGCCTACCGGGGAGCTGTTTTTT. It codes for CAWSVSPTGELFF.

V gene TRBV19 combines with J gene TRBJ1-5; the D gene is possibly TRBD1 (6 bases). V was shortened by 5 bases and J by 6 bases, with 20 bases between the two germline ends. The germline gives CDR1 LNHDA, CDR2 SQIVND (reference sequence). The CDR3 runs 16 residues. The CDR3 sequence: CASSAGGTPLSQPQHF. DNA for the CDR3: TGTGCCAGTAGTGCAGGTGGGACACCTCTGAGTCAGCCCCAGCATTTT.

The chain uses TRBV9 and TRBJ2-3, with 9 bases matching TRBD2. With V trimmed by 6 bases and J by 3 bases, 8 bases remained unmatched. Germline loops: CDR1 SGDLS, CDR2 YYNGEE. This CDR3 has 15 amino acids. The CDR3 region has the DNA TGTGCCAGCACGCTCGATAGCGGGAGAACAGATACGCAGTATTTT. Encoded protein: CASTLDSGRTDTQYF.

This chain joins TRBV5-1 and TRBJ1-2, with D unclear. Germline V gene sequence: CDR1 SGHRS, CDR2 YFSETQ. The CDR3 is 15 residues long. V lost 6 bases to trimming and J lost 5 bases, with 20 bases between them. For the CDR3, the DNA is TGCGCCAGCAACTATTACGATGGACGGCCTTATGGCTACACCTTC. It encodes CASNYYDGRPYGYTF.

The chain recombines TRBV28 with TRBJ2-1, with TRBD2 matching 7 bases. After removal of 8 bases from V and 3 bases from J, the junction contained 7 bases not matched to a gene. CDR3 length equals 14 residues. CDR1 MDHEN and CDR2 SYDVKM come from the germline V gene. The CDR3 nucleotides are TGTGCCAGCCATACTCTAGCGGACTACAATGAGCAGTTCTTC. It encodes CASHTLADYNEQFF.

This clone came up once. This chain uses TRBV28 with TRBJ2-3; 10 nucleotides match TRBD2. CDR1 is MDHEN, CDR2 SYDVKM, per germline. After removal of 6 bases from V and 2 bases from J, the junction contained 5 bases not matched to a gene. The CDR3 is 15 residues long. The CDR3 bases are TGTGCCAGCAGCGGAGCGGGAGGGCTCACAGATACGCAGTATTTT. The encoded protein is CASSGAGGLTDTQYF.